This T cell receptor (beta chain) appears in the sequencing data of a study of blood T cell repertoires in COVID-19. The repertoire was sequenced with immunoSEQ multiplex PCR; TCRdb's copy has only in-frame clones and lacks some. This table holds under 450,000 clones, roughly 90% found once. This clone was seen just once. Cohorts were based on clinical histories the participants reported. V lost 4 bases, J lost 1 base, and 16 bases lay in between. The CDR3 spans 16 residues. Germline CDR1 is SGHVS and CDR2 is FNYEAQ. The receptor's source is a woman aged 30 to 39 who had recovered from COVID-19. The material sequenced was PBMCs or T cells enriched from blood (not recorded which). The V call is TRBV7-6, the J call TRBJ2-5; perhaps TRBD2 as D (7 bases). The CDR3 sequence: CASSSLGGGGQETQYF. Here the CDR3 DNA reads TGTGCCAGCAGCTCTCTTGGGGGAGGGGGCCAAGAGACCCAGTACTTC.